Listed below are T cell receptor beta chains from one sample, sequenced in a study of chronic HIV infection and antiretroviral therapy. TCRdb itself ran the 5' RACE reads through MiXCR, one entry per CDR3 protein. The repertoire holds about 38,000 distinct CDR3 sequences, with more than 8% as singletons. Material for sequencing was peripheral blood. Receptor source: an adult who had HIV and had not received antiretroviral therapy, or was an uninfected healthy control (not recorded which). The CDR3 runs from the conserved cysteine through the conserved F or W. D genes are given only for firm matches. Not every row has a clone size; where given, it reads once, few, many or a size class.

DNA: TGTGCCAGCAGGTTGACAGGGAATGAAAAACTGTTTTTT
CDR3: CASRLTGNEKLFF
length: 13
size: few
V: TRBV2
D: TRBD1
J: TRBJ1-4

DNA: TGTGCCAGCAGTTTTAACGCAGGGACTGAAGCTTTCTTT
CDR3: CASSFNAGTEAFF
length: 13
size: .
V: TRBV28
D: .
J: TRBJ1-1

DNA: TGTGCCAGCAGTCCAGTCGGGACAGGGTACGAGCAGTACTTC
CDR3: CASSPVGTGYEQYF
length: 14
size: .
V: TRBV6-1
D: TRBD1
J: TRBJ2-7

DNA: TGTGCCAGCAGTTTAGCCAGTGAGCAGTTCTTC
CDR3: CASSLASEQFF
length: 11
size: few
V: TRBV12-3/TRBV12-4
D: .
J: TRBJ2-1

DNA: TGTGCCAGCACCCCGGAGCGGGCCACAGATACGCAGTATTTT
CDR3: CASTPERATDTQYF
length: 14
size: many
V: TRBV7-2
D: .
J: TRBJ2-3

DNA: TGTGCCAGCAGTCCACAGACTAGCACAGATACGCAGTATTTT
CDR3: CASSPQTSTDTQYF
length: 14
size: many
V: TRBV27
D: .
J: TRBJ2-3

DNA: TGTGCCAGCAGCCCACAGGGGTTTGATCGGTCCTACAATGAGCAGTTCTTC
CDR3: CASSPQGFDRSYNEQFF
length: 17
size: few
V: TRBV2
D: TRBD1
J: TRBJ2-1

DNA: TGTGCCACCAGTGACCCTCGACAGGGGGCCAGCAATCAGCCCCAGCATTTT
CDR3: CATSDPRQGASNQPQHF
length: 17
size: few
V: TRBV24-1
D: TRBD1
J: TRBJ1-5

DNA: TGTGCCAGCAGTCTAGGACAGGGGATGAACACTGAAGCTTTCTTT
CDR3: CASSLGQGMNTEAFF
length: 15
size: .
V: TRBV12-3/TRBV12-4
D: TRBD1
J: TRBJ1-1

DNA: TGTGCCAGCAGTCTATCCGGTGAAACTGGGGCCAACGTCCTGACTTTC
CDR3: CASSLSGETGANVLTF
length: 16
size: many
V: TRBV28
D: .
J: TRBJ2-6

DNA: TGTGCCAGCAGCTTAGACCGGGACACTGAAGCTTTCTTT
CDR3: CASSLDRDTEAFF
length: 13
size: few
V: TRBV7-9
D: .
J: TRBJ1-1

DNA: TGTGCCAGCTCAGGGGCCGGGGAGCTGTTTTTT
CDR3: CASSGAGELFF
length: 11
size: few
V: TRBV6-2/TRBV6-3
D: .
J: TRBJ2-2

DNA: TGTGCCAGCAACGACGACAGGGATAACACTGAAGCTTTCTTT
CDR3: CASNDDRDNTEAFF
length: 14
size: many
V: TRBV6-2/TRBV6-3
D: TRBD1
J: TRBJ1-1

DNA: TGTGCCACCAGCCCTAGGCTTAAGGGACTAGCCCAGTCAGAGAACGATGAGCAGTTCTTC
CDR3: CATSPRLKGLAQSENDEQFF
length: 20
size: many
V: TRBV15
D: TRBD2
J: TRBJ2-1

DNA: TGTGCCAGCGGTAGCCGACGGAACGAGCAGTACTTC
CDR3: CASGSRRNEQYF
length: 12
size: .
V: TRBV28
D: .
J: TRBJ2-7

DNA: TGTGCCAGCAGTTGGTGGGATCTTGAGACCCAGTACTTC
CDR3: CASSWWDLETQYF
length: 13
size: many
V: TRBV2
D: .
J: TRBJ2-5

DNA: TGCGCCAGCAGCTTGGGCACCACAGATACGCAGTATTTT
CDR3: CASSLGTTDTQYF
length: 13
size: many
V: TRBV5-1
D: .
J: TRBJ2-3

DNA: TGTGCCAGCAGCCAAGAACCTGACAATGAGCAGTTCTTC
CDR3: CASSQEPDNEQFF
length: 13
size: many
V: TRBV3-1
D: .
J: TRBJ2-1

DNA: TGTGCCAGCAGCTTAATACACGAGAACGAGCAGTACTTC
CDR3: CASSLIHENEQYF
length: 13
size: .
V: TRBV7-3
D: .
J: TRBJ2-7

DNA: TGCAGCGTGGCCGATAGCTTGAACACCGGGGAGCTGTTTTTT
CDR3: CSVADSLNTGELFF
length: 14
size: few
V: TRBV29-1
D: .
J: TRBJ2-2

DNA: TGTGCCAGCAGCTTAGGGACAGGGGGCTTAGACACTGAAGCTTTCTTT
CDR3: CASSLGTGGLDTEAFF
length: 16
size: few
V: TRBV7-9
D: TRBD1
J: TRBJ1-1

DNA: TGTGCCGGTGACAGGGGGGCTGAAGCTTTCTTT
CDR3: CAGDRGAEAFF
length: 11
size: .
V: TRBV2
D: TRBD1
J: TRBJ1-1

DNA: TGTGCCACTGAGGTTCGCTCTGGAAACACCGTATATTTT
CDR3: CATEVRSGNTVYF
length: 13
size: .
V: TRBV2
D: .
J: TRBJ1-3

DNA: TGCAGCGTCGTGACAGGCTCCACTGAAGCTTTCTTT
CDR3: CSVVTGSTEAFF
length: 12
size: .
V: TRBV29-1
D: .
J: TRBJ1-1

DNA: TGTGCCAGCAGGAGAAGGTCTGGGGCCAACGTCCTGACTTTC
CDR3: CASRRRSGANVLTF
length: 14
size: .
V: TRBV28
D: .
J: TRBJ2-6

DNA: TGTGCCAGCAGCGCGGACATCGCTAACTATGGCTACACCTTC
CDR3: CASSADIANYGYTF
length: 14
size: few
V: TRBV7-9
D: .
J: TRBJ1-2

DNA: TGTGCCAGTACCCCGGGGTGGCTAGCGGGAGTCGATGAGCAGTTCTTC
CDR3: CASTPGWLAGVDEQFF
length: 16
size: many
V: TRBV19
D: TRBD2
J: TRBJ2-1

DNA: TGTGCCAGCAGTCCAGGGACAGGGAACTTATATGGCTACACCTTC
CDR3: CASSPGTGNLYGYTF
length: 15
size: many
V: TRBV28
D: TRBD1
J: TRBJ1-2

DNA: TGCAGCGTTGAACCGGAGGGGGCGGACGAGCAGTACTTC
CDR3: CSVEPEGADEQYF
length: 13
size: few
V: TRBV29-1
D: .
J: TRBJ2-7

DNA: TGCGCCAGCAGCTTGGAGGAGGGGGCCTACGAGCAGTACTTC
CDR3: CASSLEEGAYEQYF
length: 14
size: many
V: TRBV5-1
D: .
J: TRBJ2-7

DNA: TGCAGTGCTAGATTGGGGGGAGGGGTCAACACTGAAGCTTTCTTT
CDR3: CSARLGGGVNTEAFF
length: 15
size: few
V: TRBV20-1
D: .
J: TRBJ1-1

DNA: TGTGCCTTCGCCCCCCGGACAGGGAGTACTGAAGCTTTCTTT
CDR3: CAFAPRTGSTEAFF
length: 14
size: .
V: TRBV30
D: TRBD1
J: TRBJ1-1

DNA: TGTGCCACCAGTGGGTCAGGGAGAGAAGAGACCCAGTACTTC
CDR3: CATSGSGREETQYF
length: 14
size: many
V: TRBV24-1
D: .
J: TRBJ2-5

DNA: TGTGCCAGCACCGGGACAGGGTCGGATAATTCACCCCTCCACTTT
CDR3: CASTGTGSDNSPLHF
length: 15
size: few
V: TRBV27
D: TRBD1
J: TRBJ1-6

DNA: TGTGCCAGCAGTGATCCTGGGACAGCCGGGGACGAGCAGTACTTC
CDR3: CASSDPGTAGDEQYF
length: 15
size: few
V: TRBV25-1
D: TRBD1
J: TRBJ2-7

DNA: TGCAGTGCTCACTTGACTAGCGGGAGTACAGATACGCAGTATTTT
CDR3: CSAHLTSGSTDTQYF
length: 15
size: many
V: TRBV20-1
D: TRBD2
J: TRBJ2-3

DNA: TGCAGCACGAGGGAAGGGGTATCCGAAGCTTTCTTT
CDR3: CSTREGVSEAFF
length: 12
size: few
V: TRBV29-1
D: .
J: TRBJ1-1

DNA: TGTGCCAGCAGCTCGAGGACAGCAGGGTCGGGGAAACTGTTTTTT
CDR3: CASSSRTAGSGKLFF
length: 15
size: .
V: TRBV7-2
D: .
J: TRBJ1-4

DNA: TGTGCCAGCAGTCAGGGGGGGGATGGCTACACCTTC
CDR3: CASSQGGDGYTF
length: 12
size: few
V: TRBV28
D: TRBD1
J: TRBJ1-2

DNA: TGCAGCGTTGGCCGGGACGGCAACTATGGCTACACCTTC
CDR3: CSVGRDGNYGYTF
length: 13
size: .
V: TRBV29-1
D: .
J: TRBJ1-2

DNA: TGTGCCAGCAGTGTTTCGGGAGGGCCCGGGGAGCTGTTTTTT
CDR3: CASSVSGGPGELFF
length: 14
size: few
V: TRBV6-4
D: TRBD2
J: TRBJ2-2

DNA: TGTGCCAGCAGTCCCCGGACAGGGGGCTTTGAAGCTTTCTTT
CDR3: CASSPRTGGFEAFF
length: 14
size: many
V: TRBV12-3/TRBV12-4
D: TRBD1
J: TRBJ1-1

DNA: TGTGCCAGCAGCACGGACAGACGCTCCTACGAGCAGTACTTC
CDR3: CASSTDRRSYEQYF
length: 14
size: many
V: TRBV28
D: .
J: TRBJ2-7

DNA: TGTGCCAGCAGCCTTCGACGGAGCTCCTACAATGAGCAGTTCTTC
CDR3: CASSLRRSSYNEQFF
length: 15
size: many
V: TRBV3-1
D: .
J: TRBJ2-1

DNA: TGTGCCAGCAGCCCGGACAAATCCTATGGCTACACCTTC
CDR3: CASSPDKSYGYTF
length: 13
size: few
V: TRBV7-2
D: .
J: TRBJ1-2

DNA: TGTGCCAGCAGGGGTCTAGCGGGAAGGTCCTACAATGAGCAGTTCTTC
CDR3: CASRGLAGRSYNEQFF
length: 16
size: few
V: TRBV2
D: TRBD2
J: TRBJ2-1

DNA: TGTGCCAGCAGCCAAGATACGGGGGAGGCCACTGAAGCTTTCTTT
CDR3: CASSQDTGEATEAFF
length: 15
size: few
V: TRBV14
D: .
J: TRBJ1-1

DNA: TGTGCCAGCGGGATAGCGGGACACTCCTACAATGAGCAGTTCTTC
CDR3: CASGIAGHSYNEQFF
length: 15
size: .
V: TRBV7-2
D: TRBD2
J: TRBJ2-1

DNA: TGTGCCAGCAGCGGGGGGATTAATGAAAAACTGTTTTTT
CDR3: CASSGGINEKLFF
length: 13
size: many
V: TRBV7-6
D: .
J: TRBJ1-4

DNA: TGTGCCAGCAGTCCCCGCAGGGGGTTCTGGGAGCAGTACTTC
CDR3: CASSPRRGFWEQYF
length: 14
size: .
V: TRBV28
D: TRBD1
J: TRBJ2-7

DNA: TGTGCCAGCAGCCAAGATGGGCACAGCACAGATACGCAGTATTTT
CDR3: CASSQDGHSTDTQYF
length: 15
size: .
V: TRBV3-1
D: .
J: TRBJ2-3

DNA: TGTGCCAGCTGCCAACTAGCGGGAGCCTACAATGAGCAGTTCTTC
CDR3: CASCQLAGAYNEQFF
length: 15
size: many
V: TRBV2
D: TRBD2
J: TRBJ2-1